These 30 T cell receptor beta chains were all obtained from the same sample, sequenced in a study of T cells in Graves' hyperthyroidism and ophthalmopathy (dated 2019 in TCRdb). Receptors were amplified or captured by multiplex PCR. Instrument used: Illumina HiSeq 2000. The TCR beta CDR3 regions were amplified from RNA transcripts. The first round of RT-PCR for the TCR CDR3 was performed with the HTBI primer set and the Qiagen OneStep RT-PCR kit. The raw public reads went through TCRdb reprocessing: fastp at Q25, MiXCR clone calling, in-frame beta chains kept. A single entry per CDR3 protein holds the most common genes and DNA from its merged rows. This sample comprises around 300,000 distinct CDR3 sequences, roughly an eighth of them detected only once. Approximately 7.9% of the sample lies in the top ten. Sample: blood. These receptors were collected from a woman aged 40 to 55 with Graves' hyperthyroidism.

The chain couples TRBV5-6 to TRBJ1-2; D not resolved. CDR3 size: 12 residues. V lost 2 bases and J lost 4, with 6 bases in between. Germline V gives CDR1 SGHDT, CDR2 YYEEEE. CDR3 amino acids: CASSFMAYGYTF. CDR3 DNA sequence: TGTGCCAGCAGCTTTATGGCCTATGGCTACACCTTC. Complete variable domain (other parts from reference TRBV5-6 and TRBJ1-2): DAGVTQSPTHLIKTRGQQVTLRCSPKSGHDTVSWYQQALGQGPQFIFQYYEEEERQRGNFPDRFSGHQFPNYSSELNVNALLLGDSALYLCASSFMAYGYTFGSGTRLTVV.

V usage is TRBV29-1 and J usage is TRBJ2-7, with 9 bases lining up with TRBD2. The length of the CDR3 is 14 residues. The germline V gene has CDR1 SQVTM and CDR2 ANQGSEA. The J segment lost 4 bases and the V segment lost 2 bases, leaving 6 bases of the junction unmatched. Written as DNA, the CDR3 is TGCAGCGTTGAATTACTAGCGGGCGAGTACGAGCAGTACTTC. Translating it yields CSVELLAGEYEQYF.

This chain joins TRBV5-1 and TRBJ2-7; possible D gene TRBD1, 6 bases. V was clipped by 0 bases and J by 5 bases, with 12 bases between them. This CDR3 spans 14 amino acids. Germline V gives CDR1 SGHRS, CDR2 YFSETQ. For the CDR3, the DNA is TGCGCCAGCAGCTTGGCCCAATCAGGGGACGAGCAGTACTTC. Protein: CASSLAQSGDEQYF. The complete variable domain, with remaining parts taken from reference TRBV5-1 and TRBJ2-7, reads KAGVTQTPRYLIKTRGQQVTLSCSPISGHRSVSWYQQTPGQGLQFLFEYFSETQRNKGNFPGRFSGRQFSNSRSEMNVSTLELGDSALYLCASSLAQSGDEQYFGPGTRLTVT.

The genes are TRBV18 and TRBJ1-5; D may be TRBD1 (5 bases). The CDR3 totals 15 residues. Trimming stripped 2 bases from V and 3 bases from J, with 11 bases between. Germline CDR1 and CDR2: KGHSH and LQKENI. DNA for the CDR3: TGTGCCAGCTCACCAACAGACAGTTCCAATCAGCCCCAGCATTTT. Translated: CASSPTDSSNQPQHF.

This clonotype was counted ten times or more. The genes are TRBV27 and TRBJ1-1; D remains ambiguous. This CDR3 comprises 14 residues. CDR1 is MNHEY, CDR2 SMNVEV, per germline (reference sequence). Between the trimmed V and J ends, which lost 7 bases and 3 bases, there was a span of 15 bases. The CDR3 sequence: CASININEDTEAFF. For the CDR3, the DNA is TGTGCCAGCATTAATATTAATGAGGACACTGAAGCTTTCTTT.

This chain links TRBV4-1 with TRBJ2-1, with D perhaps TRBD2 (6 bases). Germline lookup yields CDR1 MGHRA and CDR2 YSYEKL. Trimming took 3 bases from V and 9 from J, leaving 15 bases between them. The CDR3 runs to 14 residues. CDR3 bases: TGCGCCAGCAGCCATCTAGGGCGGGATCCTGAGCAGTTCTTC. As protein: CASSHLGRDPEQFF.

V usage is TRBV29-1 and J usage is TRBJ2-1; the match to TRBD1 covers 10 bases. CDR3 size: 17 residues. Germline V lookup: CDR1 SQVTM, CDR2 ANQGSEA. V trimming: 3 bases; J trimming: 0 bases; junction bases outside the gene matches: 8. The CDR3 protein is CSVDVLRQGASYNEQFF. CDR3 DNA sequence: TGCAGCGTTGATGTGTTGAGACAGGGGGCCTCCTACAATGAGCAGTTCTTC.

The chain carries TRBV5-6 and TRBJ2-7; 7 bases are a match to TRBD1. CDR1 SGHDT and CDR2 YYEEEE come from the germline V gene. Losses at the gene ends were 4 bases for V and 4 bases for J; bases not matched to a gene: 11. The CDR3 contains 15 residues. CDR3 loop: CASSPPGTEIYEQYF. The CDR3 bases are TGTGCCAGCAGCCCCCCTGGGACAGAAATTTACGAGCAGTACTTC.

This clonotype was counted at least ten times. The chain uses TRBV13 and TRBJ1-1, with D possibly being TRBD1 (5 bases). V was trimmed by 5 bases and J by 2 bases, leaving 9 bases between them. The germline V gene has CDR1 PRHDT and CDR2 FYEKMQ (reference sequence). This CDR3 contains 13 residues. The CDR3 is CASSRQFNTEAFF. The CDR3 nucleotides read TGTGCCAGCAGCCGACAGTTCAACACTGAAGCTTTCTTT.

This clonotype was seen at least ten times. The V and J genes are TRBV2 and TRBJ2-3; 7 nucleotides align to TRBD2. Losses at the gene ends were 6 bases for V and 2 bases for J; bases not matched to a gene: 5. The CDR3 covers 14 residues. Germline-derived CDR1 and CDR2 are SNHLY and FYNNEI. CDR3 nucleotide sequence: TGTGCCAGCAGAGCGGGAAAGGACACAGATACGCAGTATTTT. Amino acid sequence: CASRAGKDTDTQYF. Using reference TRBV2 and TRBJ2-3 for the parts outside the CDR3, the full variable domain is EPEVTQTPSHQVTQMGQEVILRCVPISNHLYFYWYRQILGQKVEFLVSFYNNEISEKSEIFDDQFSVERPDGSNFTLKIRSTKLEDSAMYFCASRAGKDTDTQYFGPGTRLTVL.

The chain is built from TRBV20-1 and TRBJ1-2, with D perhaps matching TRBD1 (6 bases). Germline V gives CDR1 DFQATT, CDR2 SNEGSKA (reference sequence). This CDR3 region has 16 residues. V lost 0 bases, J lost 5 bases, and 19 bases lay in between. The CDR3 reads CSARDLRGAKSYGYTF. CDR3 DNA sequence: TGCAGTGCTAGAGATCTCCGGGGGGCGAAGAGTTATGGCTACACCTTC.

The sample holds many counts of this clonotype. The rearrangement links TRBV28 to TRBJ2-5; the D gene is possibly TRBD2 (6 bases). V lost 6 bases, J lost 5 bases, and 16 bases lay in between. CDR3 length equals 14 residues. Germline CDR1 is MDHEN and CDR2 is SYDVKM. The CDR3 reads CASSPTGGSETQYF. DNA of the CDR3: TGTGCCAGCAGCCCTACCGGGGGTTCGGAGACCCAGTACTTC.

This clonotype was found many times. The chain employs TRBV28 and TRBJ1-2, with no clear D. Germline CDR1 is MDHEN and CDR2 is SYDVKM. CDR3 length: 14 residues. V was trimmed by 4 bases and J by 6 bases, leaving 15 bases between them. The DNA of the CDR3 is TGTGCCAGCAGTTCCCCACCGGGGAGGCATGGCTACACCTTC. Protein sequence: CASSSPPGRHGYTF.

This clonotype was recorded many times. The J gene is TRBJ2-3, the V gene TRBV7-3, with 7 bases identical to TRBD2. Germline lookup yields CDR1 SGHTA and CDR2 FQGTGA. The CDR3 has 15 residues. V shed 5 bases, J shed 2 bases, and the junction held 7 bases outside the gene matches. The CDR3 region has the DNA TGTGCCAGCAGCGGGGGGGGAGGAGCCACAGATACGCAGTATTTT. Its protein product is CASSGGGGATDTQYF.

Only a few counts were recorded for this clonotype. The J gene is TRBJ1-5, the V gene TRBV6-5, with unresolved D. Germline V lookup: CDR1 MNHEY, CDR2 SVGAGI. Trimming removed 2 bases from V and 11 bases from J, with 22 bases in between. This CDR3 comprises 16 residues. The chain's CDR3 is CASSYPLDTLQEAQHF. CDR3 nucleotides: TGTGCCAGCAGTTACCCTTTAGACACCCTCCAAGAGGCCCAGCATTTT.

This clonotype was recorded many times. This chain links TRBV12-3 or TRBV12-4 with TRBJ1-5; 8 positions match TRBD1. The V and J ends lost 4 bases and 7 bases, in that order; junction bases with no gene match: 3. The CDR3 covers 13 residues. CDR3 sequence: CASSSGGRQPQHF. The CDR3 coding sequence is TGTGCCAGCAGTTCAGGGGGCCGGCAGCCCCAGCATTTT.

This clonotype showed up many times. The chain uses TRBV6-2 or TRBV6-3 and TRBJ1-2; D not certain. V lost 2 bases to trimming and J lost 7 bases, with 11 bases between them. The CDR3 covers 13 residues. Germline CDR1 is MNHEY and CDR2 is SVGEGT. As DNA, the CDR3 is TGTGCCAGCAGTTACGGGCCCCTCCTTGGCTACACCTTC. Its protein is CASSYGPLLGYTF.

This clonotype occurred many times. The chain recombines TRBV4-2 with TRBJ1-1; unclear D gene. The CDR3 is 14 amino acids. Deletions cut 1 base from V and 0 bases from J, with 6 bases between. Germline CDR1 reads LGHNA; CDR2 reads YNFKEQ. In DNA form, the CDR3 reads TGTGCCAGCAGCCAAGTTGGCATGAACACTGAAGCTTTCTTT. Its protein is CASSQVGMNTEAFF.

The chain couples TRBV10-3 to TRBJ2-3; either TRBD1 or TRBD2 may fit D (5 bases each). The germline CDR1 and CDR2 sequences are ENHRY and SYGVKD. The CDR3 runs to 12 residues. Trimming took off 10 bases at V and 7 bases at J, with 15 bases between the two ends. The CDR3 protein is CASRDLPHTQYF. Written as DNA, the CDR3 is TGTGCCAGCAGGGACCTGCCCCATACGCAGTATTTT.

This clonotype was counted at least ten times. The genes are TRBV6-1 and TRBJ2-1, with 11 bases matching TRBD2. The germline gives CDR1 MNHNS, CDR2 SASEGT. The CDR3 runs 16 residues. The V and J ends lost 5 bases and 3 bases, in that order; junction bases with no gene match: 6. The CDR3 nucleotides read TGTGCCAGCAGTTCAGGGGGACTAGCGGTCTACAATGAGCAGTTCTTC. This encodes CASSSGGLAVYNEQFF.

In this sample, this clonotype turned up many times. The rearrangement uses TRBV28 and TRBJ1-2; D not resolved. Germline V gene sequence: CDR1 MDHEN, CDR2 SYDVKM. Trimming removed 3 bases at V and 6 bases at J, with 14 bases between. The CDR3 is made up of 14 amino acids. CDR3 loop: CASSFQPPWHGYTF. DNA for the CDR3: TGTGCCAGCAGTTTCCAGCCCCCTTGGCATGGCTACACCTTC.

This clonotype was seen many times. The genes are TRBV11-2 and TRBJ1-6; D is uncertain. Looked up from germline, CDR1 is SGHAT and CDR2 is FQNNGV. The CDR3 has 15 residues. Trimming removed 5 bases at V and 9 bases at J, with 17 bases between. Written as DNA, the CDR3 is TGTGCCAGCAGCCCCACCGCAGGCGGACCTTCACCCCTCCACTTT. This translates into CASSPTAGGPSPLHF.

This clonotype showed up many times. J is TRBJ2-7 and V is TRBV11-3; D call uncertain. The germline CDR1 and CDR2 sequences are SGHNT and YENEEA. CDR3 length: 11 amino acids. Trimming stripped 5 bases from V and 2 bases from J, with 4 bases between. CDR3 loop: CASSETYEQYF. DNA of the CDR3: TGTGCCAGCAGCGAGACCTACGAGCAGTACTTC.

This clonotype was counted between two and nine times. The rearrangement joins TRBV19 to TRBJ2-2, with D unclear. Per the germline V gene, CDR1 is LNHDA and CDR2 is SQIVND (reference sequence). The CDR3 totals 15 residues. Trimming pared 5 bases from V and 6 bases from J, leaving 16 bases between. In DNA form, the CDR3 reads TGTGCCAGTAGTCCAATCCTCGTCGGAGCCGGGGAGCTGTTTTTT. Its protein product is CASSPILVGAGELFF.

This clonotype has a count of ten or more. The rearrangement uses TRBV5-8 and TRBJ1-1, with D possibly TRBD1 on 5 matching bases. In germline, CDR1 is SGHTS, CDR2 YDEGEE. The CDR3 extends over 14 amino acids. V was pared by 0 bases and J by 4 bases, with 10 bases between. CDR3 in amino acids: CASSLEGGTTEAFF. CDR3 coding DNA: TGTGCCAGCAGCTTGGAAGGCGGGACCACTGAAGCTTTCTTT. Based on the CDR3 plus reference TRBV5-8 and TRBJ1-1, the full variable domain is EAGVTQSPTHLIKTRGQQATLRCSPISGHTSVYWYQQALGLGLQFLLWYDEGEERNRGNFPPRFSGRQFPNYSSELNVNALELEDSALYLCASSLEGGTTEAFFGQGTRLTVV.

This clonotype was detected ten times or more. The V gene is TRBV12-3 or TRBV12-4, the J gene TRBJ2-1; D remains unclear. The V end was cut by 6 bases, the J end by 9 bases, with 12 bases between. This CDR3 has 12 residues. The chain's CDR3 is CASSPDFAEQFF. CDR3 DNA sequence: TGTGCCAGCAGCCCTGACTTCGCTGAGCAGTTCTTC.

This clonotype was recorded a few times. V and J are TRBV5-8 and TRBJ1-1, with D possibly matching TRBD1 (6 bases). The V and J ends lost 1 base and 4 bases respectively, with 8 bases between them. This CDR3 has 13 residues. In germline, CDR1 is SGHTS, CDR2 YDEGEE. The CDR3 coding sequence is TGTGCCAGCAGCTTGAGGGGGAGCACTGAAGCTTTCTTT. Protein sequence: CASSLRGSTEAFF.

V usage is TRBV25-1 and J usage is TRBJ2-3, with D possibly matching TRBD2 (7 bases). CDR3 length: 12 residues. The V end lost 6 bases, the J end lost 11 bases, and 15 bases lay between the germline ends. CDR1 and CDR2 from the germline V gene are MGHDK and SYGVNS. For the CDR3, the DNA is TGTGCCAGCAGGGCCCCAAGGGGGGGGCAGTATTTT. Amino acid sequence: CASRAPRGGQYF.

The rearrangement links TRBV7-9 to TRBJ2-5; D is unclear. This CDR3 comprises 11 residues. Per germline, CDR1 SEHNR and CDR2 FQNEAQ (reference sequence). Between the trimmed V and J ends, which lost 5 bases and 5 bases, there was a span of 6 bases. The CDR3 sequence is CASSTHETQYF. The CDR3 region has the DNA TGTGCCAGCAGCACGCACGAGACCCAGTACTTC.

This clonotype was detected many times. This chain joins TRBV7-8 and TRBJ2-7, with D perhaps given as TRBD1 or TRBD2 (7 bases each). Deletions cut 4 bases from V and 7 bases from J, with 11 bases between. The CDR3 is made up of 12 amino acids. CDR1 is SGHVS, CDR2 FQNEAQ, per germline. The DNA for the CDR3 is TGTGCCAGCAGCTCGGGGGGACAGGAGCAGTACTTC. Its protein is CASSSGGQEQYF.